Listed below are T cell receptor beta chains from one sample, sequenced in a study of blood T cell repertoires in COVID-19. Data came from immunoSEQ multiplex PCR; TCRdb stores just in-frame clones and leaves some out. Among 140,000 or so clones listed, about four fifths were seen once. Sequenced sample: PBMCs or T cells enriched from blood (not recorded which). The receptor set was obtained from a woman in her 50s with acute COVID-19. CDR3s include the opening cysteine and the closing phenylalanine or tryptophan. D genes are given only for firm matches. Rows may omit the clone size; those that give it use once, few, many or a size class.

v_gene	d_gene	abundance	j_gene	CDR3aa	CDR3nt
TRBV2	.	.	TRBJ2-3	CASTLRTDTDTQYF	TGTGCCAGCACCCTCAGGACTGACACAGATACGCAGTATTTT
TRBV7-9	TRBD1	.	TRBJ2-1	CASSLATTGYLPNEQFF	TGTGCCAGCAGCTTAGCCACGACAGGGTATCTTCCTAATGAGCAGTTCTTC
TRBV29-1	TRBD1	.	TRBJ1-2	CSVKTGLGGYTF	TGCAGCGTTAAGACAGGGTTGGGCGGCTACACCTTC
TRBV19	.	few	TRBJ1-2	CATGTGSPYGYTF	TGTGCCACCGGAACGGGTTCCCCCTATGGCTACACCTTC
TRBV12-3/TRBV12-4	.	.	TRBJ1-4	CASRNRDEKLFF	TGTGCCAGCCGGAACAGGGATGAAAAACTGTTTTTT
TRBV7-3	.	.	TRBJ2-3	CASSLRDGADTQYF	TGTGCCAGCAGCTTGCGGGACGGGGCAGATACGCAGTATTTT
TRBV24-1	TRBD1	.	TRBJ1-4	CATSEGGQGEGEKLFF	TGTGCCACCAGTGAAGGGGGACAGGGGGAAGGTGAAAAACTGTTTTTT
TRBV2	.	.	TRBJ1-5	CASTPDSQGNNQPQHF	TGTGCCAGCACTCCCGATTCACAGGGTAACAATCAGCCCCAGCATTTT
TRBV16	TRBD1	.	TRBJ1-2	CASSSGQNNYGYTF	TGTGCCAGCAGCTCGGGACAGAATAACTATGGCTACACCTTC
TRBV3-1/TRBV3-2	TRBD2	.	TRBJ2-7	CASSNRLAVSYEQYF	TGTGCCAGCAGCAATCGACTAGCGGTCTCCTACGAGCAGTACTTC
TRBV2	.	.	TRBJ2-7	CASRGGRGRDEQYF	TGTGCCAGCAGAGGGGGACGGGGAAGGGACGAGCAGTACTTC
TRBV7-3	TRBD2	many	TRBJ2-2	CASSLQLAGHGELFF	TGTGCCAGCAGCTTACAGCTAGCGGGACACGGGGAGCTGTTTTTT
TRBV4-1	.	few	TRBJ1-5	CASSQDPPGGGDQPQHF	TGCGCCAGCAGCCAAGACCCGCCGGGGGGGGGCGATCAGCCCCAGCATTTT
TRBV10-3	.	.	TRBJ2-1	CAISEGGGEQFF	TGTGCCATCAGTGAAGGGGGTGGTGAGCAGTTCTTC
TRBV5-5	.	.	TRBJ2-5	CASSLGPVGDFQETQYF	TGTGCCAGCAGCTTGGGCCCCGTTGGGGACTTTCAAGAGACCCAGTACTTC
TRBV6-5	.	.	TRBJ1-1	CATLGEYAMNTEAFF	TGTGCCACCCTCGGGGAGTATGCAATGAACACTGAAGCTTTCTTT
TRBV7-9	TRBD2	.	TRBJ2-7	CASSSGLAGDYEQYF	TGTGCCAGCAGCTCAGGACTAGCGGGAGACTACGAGCAGTACTTC
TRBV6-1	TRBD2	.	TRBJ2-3	CASSEARTSAADTQYF	TGTGCCAGCAGTGAAGCTAGGACTAGTGCGGCAGATACGCAGTATTTT
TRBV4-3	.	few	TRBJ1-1	CASSQSLGAMGTEAFF	TGCGCCAGCAGCCAATCGCTTGGGGCGATGGGCACTGAAGCTTTCTTT
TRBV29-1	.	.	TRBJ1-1	CSAGTRAEAFF	TGCAGCGCAGGGACAAGGGCTGAAGCTTTCTTT
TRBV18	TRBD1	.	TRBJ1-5	CASSPGTDGTQPQHF	TGTGCCAGCTCACCCGGGACAGACGGAACTCAGCCCCAGCATTTT
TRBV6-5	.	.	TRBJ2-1	CASSWGDLNSYNEQFF	TGTGCCAGCAGTTGGGGGGACTTAAACTCCTACAATGAGCAGTTCTTC